The rows below give T cell receptor beta chains drawn from one sample of a study of shared clonotypes between healthy human individuals. The data were produced by immunoSEQ multiplex PCR, yet TCRdb's version contains in-frame clones alone and is incomplete. The sample lists approximately 940,000 clones, over 60% occurring once. Sequences were obtained from memory CD4+ T cells sorted from blood. These receptors were obtained from a man aged 18 to 35 in good health. CDR3s include the opening cysteine and the closing phenylalanine or tryptophan. The D gene is left open where the match is weak. Part of the rows lack a size; the others show once, few, many or a class for expanded clones.

CDR3nt: TGTGCCAGCAGCCCCGACAGGGGGGGGACTGAAGCTTTCTTT
CDR3aa: CASSPDRGGTEAFF
v_gene: TRBV11-3
d_gene: TRBD1
abundance: .
j_gene: TRBJ1-1

CDR3nt: TGTGCCAGTAGTCCCGTTAGGCCATTAGGCAATGAGCAGTTCTTC
CDR3aa: CASSPVRPLGNEQFF
v_gene: TRBV19
d_gene: .
abundance: many
j_gene: TRBJ2-1

CDR3nt: TGCGCCAGCAGCCAAGGTCCCGGACAGGGGATCTACGAGCAGTACTTC
CDR3aa: CASSQGPGQGIYEQYF
v_gene: TRBV4-1
d_gene: TRBD1
abundance: .
j_gene: TRBJ2-7

CDR3nt: TGTGCCAGCAGTGAATCGCACACTGAAGCTTTCTTT
CDR3aa: CASSESHTEAFF
v_gene: TRBV6-1
d_gene: .
abundance: .
j_gene: TRBJ1-1

CDR3nt: TGTGCCAGCAGTGAAGACTGGGGTCGGAGCAATCAGCCCCAGCATTTT
CDR3aa: CASSEDWGRSNQPQHF
v_gene: TRBV6-1
d_gene: .
abundance: .
j_gene: TRBJ1-5

CDR3nt: TGCGCCAGCAGTGAGTACGTCAGGGGAACTGATGGCTACACCTTC
CDR3aa: CASSEYVRGTDGYTF
v_gene: TRBV10-2
d_gene: .
abundance: few
j_gene: TRBJ1-2

CDR3nt: TGTGCCAGCAGCTTAGCGGCACCCTACGAGCAGTACTTC
CDR3aa: CASSLAAPYEQYF
v_gene: TRBV7-3
d_gene: .
abundance: .
j_gene: TRBJ2-7

CDR3nt: TGTGCCAGCGTTGGTGGGTTCGGCACCGGGGAGCTGTTTTTT
CDR3aa: CASVGGFGTGELFF
v_gene: TRBV6-1
d_gene: .
abundance: once
j_gene: TRBJ2-2

CDR3nt: TGTGCCAGCAGGGGGACAGATTTCTACGAGCAGTACTTC
CDR3aa: CASRGTDFYEQYF
v_gene: TRBV2
d_gene: TRBD1
abundance: .
j_gene: TRBJ2-7

CDR3nt: TGCGCCAGCAGCACTTCCACAGATACGCAGTATTTT
CDR3aa: CASSTSTDTQYF
v_gene: TRBV5-1
d_gene: .
abundance: .
j_gene: TRBJ2-3

CDR3nt: TGTGCCAGCAGCCCATTAGGAGCAACTAATGAAAAACTGTTTTTT
CDR3aa: CASSPLGATNEKLFF
v_gene: TRBV14
d_gene: .
abundance: .
j_gene: TRBJ1-4

CDR3nt: TGTGCCACCAGCAGAGTGCAGGGCGGTGGCACCGGGGAGCTGTTTTTT
CDR3aa: CATSRVQGGGTGELFF
v_gene: TRBV15
d_gene: .
abundance: once
j_gene: TRBJ2-2

CDR3nt: TGTGCCAGCTCACGAGGGAAGGGTCCACAAGAGACCCAGTACTTC
CDR3aa: CASSRGKGPQETQYF
v_gene: TRBV18
d_gene: .
abundance: .
j_gene: TRBJ2-5

CDR3nt: TGCAGCGTTGAAGGAGGCGAGAACACTGAAGCTTTCTTT
CDR3aa: CSVEGGENTEAFF
v_gene: TRBV29-1
d_gene: .
abundance: .
j_gene: TRBJ1-1

CDR3nt: TGTGCCAGCAGCTCCATGTCAACCTCTTTTATAGAGAATGGCTACACCTTC
CDR3aa: CASSSMSTSFIENGYTF
v_gene: TRBV5-8
d_gene: .
abundance: many
j_gene: TRBJ1-2

CDR3nt: TGTGCCAGCAGCCTTACTAGCGTGAACACAGATACGCAGTATTTT
CDR3aa: CASSLTSVNTDTQYF
v_gene: TRBV9
d_gene: TRBD2
abundance: .
j_gene: TRBJ2-3

CDR3nt: TGTGCCAGCAGCTTCCGGGGCCGTTCCTATGGCTACACCTTC
CDR3aa: CASSFRGRSYGYTF
v_gene: TRBV11-2
d_gene: .
abundance: .
j_gene: TRBJ1-2

CDR3nt: TGTGCCAGCCGCCCCGGGGACGTCTATGGCTACACCTTC
CDR3aa: CASRPGDVYGYTF
v_gene: TRBV6-5
d_gene: .
abundance: many
j_gene: TRBJ1-2

CDR3nt: TGCGCCAGCAGCCATAACAGGGGAGCTAACTATGGCTACACCTTC
CDR3aa: CASSHNRGANYGYTF
v_gene: TRBV5-1
d_gene: TRBD1
abundance: few
j_gene: TRBJ1-2

CDR3nt: TGTGCCAGCAGTGAAGTCCCAACTTATCAGTTCTTC
CDR3aa: CASSEVPTYQFF
v_gene: TRBV6-1
d_gene: .
abundance: .
j_gene: TRBJ2-1

CDR3nt: TGCGCCAGCAGCCCGGATCTTGGTGGGTTCGTTGGCTACACCTTC
CDR3aa: CASSPDLGGFVGYTF
v_gene: TRBV5-1
d_gene: .
abundance: once
j_gene: TRBJ1-2

CDR3nt: TGTGCCAGCAGTGAAGGGATCGCGGAAGGCTACACCTTC
CDR3aa: CASSEGIAEGYTF
v_gene: TRBV2
d_gene: .
abundance: few
j_gene: TRBJ1-2

CDR3nt: TGCAGCGCAACCTTACAACTTGGGGATACGCAGTATTTT
CDR3aa: CSATLQLGDTQYF
v_gene: TRBV29-1
d_gene: .
abundance: .
j_gene: TRBJ2-3

CDR3nt: TGTGCCAGCAGCCTTGTCGGCCTGGCGGGGGGTTCCAATGAGCAGTTCTTC
CDR3aa: CASSLVGLAGGSNEQFF
v_gene: TRBV5-4
d_gene: TRBD2
abundance: once
j_gene: TRBJ2-1

CDR3nt: TGCGCCAGCAGCCCTGGGGGAGTGGACACTGAAGCTTTCTTT
CDR3aa: CASSPGGVDTEAFF
v_gene: TRBV5-1
d_gene: .
abundance: .
j_gene: TRBJ1-1

CDR3nt: TGTGCCAGCAGCTTAGGGACTAGCGTTGAGACCCAGTACTTC
CDR3aa: CASSLGTSVETQYF
v_gene: TRBV7-8
d_gene: TRBD2
abundance: .
j_gene: TRBJ2-5

CDR3nt: TGTGCCAGCAGCCAAGGAAGATTAGCGGGAGGAAGCACAGATACGCAGTATTTT
CDR3aa: CASSQGRLAGGSTDTQYF
v_gene: TRBV4-2
d_gene: TRBD2
abundance: .
j_gene: TRBJ2-3

CDR3nt: TGTGCCTGTTCCGGGGTCCAGAACACTGAAGCTTTCTTT
CDR3aa: CACSGVQNTEAFF
v_gene: TRBV30
d_gene: .
abundance: few
j_gene: TRBJ1-1

CDR3nt: TGTGCCAGAAGCAGAGATACGCAGTATTTT
CDR3aa: CARSRDTQYF
v_gene: TRBV5-3
d_gene: .
abundance: .
j_gene: TRBJ2-3

CDR3nt: TGTGCCAGCAGCCAAGATCCCGACCCAGCTAACTATGGCTACACCTTC
CDR3aa: CASSQDPDPANYGYTF
v_gene: TRBV4-2
d_gene: .
abundance: .
j_gene: TRBJ1-2

CDR3nt: TGTGCCAGCTCATCGAATGACAGGGGAGGTGGAGAAAAACTGTTTTTT
CDR3aa: CASSSNDRGGGEKLFF
v_gene: TRBV18
d_gene: TRBD1
abundance: .
j_gene: TRBJ1-4

CDR3nt: TGTGCCAGCAGCTTAGGGGACAGGGGCTCCCTCTACAATGAGCAGTTCTTC
CDR3aa: CASSLGDRGSLYNEQFF
v_gene: TRBV11-3
d_gene: TRBD1
abundance: once
j_gene: TRBJ2-1

CDR3nt: TGTGCCAGCAGCTTGGATCGGCGGGGACAGCAGGATGGCTACACCTTC
CDR3aa: CASSLDRRGQQDGYTF
v_gene: TRBV5-6
d_gene: TRBD1
abundance: many
j_gene: TRBJ1-2

CDR3nt: TGTGCCAGCAGTTACCGGCGGACAGGGGTGACTGAAGCTTTCTTT
CDR3aa: CASSYRRTGVTEAFF
v_gene: TRBV6-5
d_gene: TRBD1
abundance: .
j_gene: TRBJ1-1

CDR3nt: TGTGCCAGCAGCTTGCCGGGGGCGCGAGGAGATACGCAGTATTTT
CDR3aa: CASSLPGARGDTQYF
v_gene: TRBV5-4
d_gene: .
abundance: .
j_gene: TRBJ2-3

CDR3nt: TGTGCCAGCAGTGAACGAACAGGTGGGGGGCCCCAGCATTTT
CDR3aa: CASSERTGGGPQHF
v_gene: TRBV2
d_gene: .
abundance: once
j_gene: TRBJ1-5

CDR3nt: TGTGCCAGCAGCCCGGCCGGGACAGGGGGAAATGAGCAGTTCTTC
CDR3aa: CASSPAGTGGNEQFF
v_gene: TRBV5-4
d_gene: TRBD1
abundance: .
j_gene: TRBJ2-1

CDR3nt: TGTGCCAGCTCCCCCCGAAGTCCTCCCACTGAAGCTTTCTTT
CDR3aa: CASSPRSPPTEAFF
v_gene: TRBV18
d_gene: .
abundance: once
j_gene: TRBJ1-1

CDR3nt: TGTGCCTGGAGTGTTAGGGGGAGTAATAATCAGCCCCAGCATTTT
CDR3aa: CAWSVRGSNNQPQHF
v_gene: TRBV30
d_gene: .
abundance: .
j_gene: TRBJ1-5

CDR3nt: TGTGCCAGCAGCTTGCAAAGGGGAGCCACTGAAGCTTTCTTT
CDR3aa: CASSLQRGATEAFF
v_gene: TRBV5-6
d_gene: .
abundance: .
j_gene: TRBJ1-1

CDR3nt: TGTGCCAGCACCGCCCATCGCTGGGGGGCGGACACCGGGGAGCTGTTTTTT
CDR3aa: CASTAHRWGADTGELFF
v_gene: TRBV28
d_gene: .
abundance: .
j_gene: TRBJ2-2

CDR3nt: TGTGCCTGGAGTATCATGGGGTCTCTCAAGGGTCAGCCCCAGCATTTT
CDR3aa: CAWSIMGSLKGQPQHF
v_gene: TRBV30
d_gene: .
abundance: .
j_gene: TRBJ1-5

CDR3nt: TGTGCCAGCAGCAAAGAGTCGGCAGGGTACTACTTC
CDR3aa: CASSKESAGYYF
v_gene: TRBV21-1
d_gene: .
abundance: .
j_gene: TRBJ2-7

CDR3nt: TGTGCCAGCAGCCCTAGCTCAGAGACCCAGTACTTC
CDR3aa: CASSPSSETQYF
v_gene: TRBV7-9
d_gene: .
abundance: .
j_gene: TRBJ2-5

CDR3nt: TGCGCCACCGGGACTAGCGGTTCAGAGACCCAGTACTTC
CDR3aa: CATGTSGSETQYF
v_gene: TRBV5-1
d_gene: TRBD2
abundance: once
j_gene: TRBJ2-5

CDR3nt: TGTGCCAGCAGTTTGACTATCACCGGGGAGCTGTTTTTT
CDR3aa: CASSLTITGELFF
v_gene: TRBV6-1
d_gene: .
abundance: .
j_gene: TRBJ2-2

CDR3nt: TGTGCCAGCAGCAGGGTCCCCGGGGAGCTGTTTTTT
CDR3aa: CASSRVPGELFF
v_gene: TRBV6-4
d_gene: .
abundance: .
j_gene: TRBJ2-2

CDR3nt: TGTGCCAGCAGCAACGACAGGCTTAGCTCTGGGGCCAACGTCCTGACTTTC
CDR3aa: CASSNDRLSSGANVLTF
v_gene: TRBV5-6
d_gene: .
abundance: .
j_gene: TRBJ2-6